A selection of T cell receptor beta chains follows, all from one sample in a study of T cell responses to AZD1222 COVID-19 vaccine. Libraries were prepared by immunoSEQ multiplex PCR; TCRdb keeps only in-frame clonotypes and omits some of them. The repertoire holds 150,000 to 200,000 clones, with about 92% as singletons. The sample was peripheral blood, taken on day 0 of AZD1222 vaccination. These receptors were taken from an adult in good health. The CDR3 runs from the conserved cysteine through the conserved F or W. Each record gives: D gene, V gene, CDR3 length, clone size, J gene, CDR3 DNA, CDR3 protein. The D gene is left open where the match is weak. A clone size is listed for some rows: how often the clone was seen (once, few, many), or a class if it is expanded.

D gene: NA
V gene: TRBV30
CDR3 length: 12
clone size: NA
J gene: TRBJ1-1
CDR3 DNA: TGTGCCTGGACCCCAGGGTTGACTGAAGCTTTCTTT
CDR3 protein: CAWTPGLTEAFF

D gene: NA
V gene: TRBV4-1
CDR3 length: 12
clone size: NA
J gene: TRBJ1-4
CDR3 DNA: TGCGCCAGCAGCCAAGTCAGGTCCACCTTGTTTTTT
CDR3 protein: CASSQVRSTLFF

D gene: NA
V gene: TRBV7-9
CDR3 length: 13
clone size: NA
J gene: TRBJ1-1
CDR3 DNA: TGTGCCAGCAGCACCCAAGGGTTCGCTGAAGCTTTCTTT
CDR3 protein: CASSTQGFAEAFF

D gene: NA
V gene: TRBV19
CDR3 length: 12
clone size: NA
J gene: TRBJ1-2
CDR3 DNA: TGTGCCAGTAGTACGGCAGCTTATGGCTACACCTTC
CDR3 protein: CASSTAAYGYTF

D gene: NA
V gene: TRBV5-1
CDR3 length: 15
clone size: NA
J gene: TRBJ2-5
CDR3 DNA: TGCGCCAGCAGCTTCCTAGACTCGTCTCAAGAGACCCAGTACTTC
CDR3 protein: CASSFLDSSQETQYF

D gene: NA
V gene: TRBV5-1
CDR3 length: 16
clone size: NA
J gene: TRBJ2-7
CDR3 DNA: TGCGCCAGCAGCTACTTAGCCGGGACAATTACCTACGAGCAGTACTTC
CDR3 protein: CASSYLAGTITYEQYF

D gene: NA
V gene: TRBV5-1
CDR3 length: 14
clone size: few
J gene: TRBJ1-2
CDR3 DNA: TGCGCCAGCAGTAAGGAGGGGGGCGAATATGGCTACACCTTC
CDR3 protein: CASSKEGGEYGYTF

D gene: TRBD1
V gene: TRBV4-3
CDR3 length: 15
clone size: NA
J gene: TRBJ1-2
CDR3 DNA: TGCGCCAGCAGCCAAGATCACCAGGGGGGTGGTGGCTACACCTTC
CDR3 protein: CASSQDHQGGGGYTF

D gene: NA
V gene: TRBV10-3
CDR3 length: 13
clone size: NA
J gene: TRBJ1-2
CDR3 DNA: TGTGCCATCAGTGGAAGGGGGGACTATGGCTACACCTTC
CDR3 protein: CAISGRGDYGYTF

D gene: NA
V gene: TRBV5-5
CDR3 length: 16
clone size: NA
J gene: TRBJ1-2
CDR3 DNA: TGTGCCAGCAGCCTATCCCCGACAGCACAAAACTATGGCTACACCTTC
CDR3 protein: CASSLSPTAQNYGYTF

D gene: NA
V gene: TRBV12-3/TRBV12-4
CDR3 length: 13
clone size: NA
J gene: TRBJ2-5
CDR3 DNA: TGTGCCAGCAGTTTATACAGTGGGGAGACCCAGTACTTC
CDR3 protein: CASSLYSGETQYF

D gene: NA
V gene: TRBV5-4
CDR3 length: 14
clone size: NA
J gene: TRBJ1-1
CDR3 DNA: TGTGCCAGCAGCCCCACCCCGGAGAACACTGAAGCTTTCTTT
CDR3 protein: CASSPTPENTEAFF

D gene: TRBD1
V gene: TRBV19
CDR3 length: 17
clone size: NA
J gene: TRBJ2-1
CDR3 DNA: TGTGCCAGTAGTATAGCCCCTTCAGGGGGCGCCCACAATGAGCAGTTCTTC
CDR3 protein: CASSIAPSGGAHNEQFF

D gene: NA
V gene: TRBV5-4
CDR3 length: 14
clone size: NA
J gene: TRBJ2-1
CDR3 DNA: TGTGCCAGCAGCCTCAAACTAGCAGTCAATGAGCAGTTCTTC
CDR3 protein: CASSLKLAVNEQFF

D gene: TRBD2
V gene: TRBV6-5
CDR3 length: 16
clone size: NA
J gene: TRBJ2-7
CDR3 DNA: TGTGCCAGCAGTTACTCCGGGGGGGCAAGCTCCTACGAGCAGTACTTC
CDR3 protein: CASSYSGGASSYEQYF

D gene: TRBD2
V gene: TRBV6-2/TRBV6-3
CDR3 length: 14
clone size: NA
J gene: TRBJ2-1
CDR3 DNA: TGTGCCAGCAGTTTCAGCGGGGGCAACAATGAGCAGTTCTTC
CDR3 protein: CASSFSGGNNEQFF

D gene: TRBD2
V gene: TRBV18
CDR3 length: 14
clone size: NA
J gene: TRBJ2-1
CDR3 DNA: TGTGCCAGCTCACGACTAGCGGGGGGCAATGAGCAGTTCTTC
CDR3 protein: CASSRLAGGNEQFF

D gene: TRBD2
V gene: TRBV4-2
CDR3 length: 18
clone size: NA
J gene: TRBJ2-1
CDR3 DNA: TGTGCCAGCAGCCAAGATCTCGGGGGGGCCTACTCCTACAATGAGCAGTTCTTC
CDR3 protein: CASSQDLGGAYSYNEQFF

D gene: TRBD2
V gene: TRBV7-9
CDR3 length: 16
clone size: NA
J gene: TRBJ2-7
CDR3 DNA: TGTGCCAGCAGCTCCCCATCCGGGACTACCTCCTACGAGCAGTACTTC
CDR3 protein: CASSSPSGTTSYEQYF

D gene: NA
V gene: TRBV11-2
CDR3 length: 14
clone size: NA
J gene: TRBJ2-5
CDR3 DNA: TGTGCCAGCAGCTTAGTGGGGGCGGGCGAGACCCAGTACTTC
CDR3 protein: CASSLVGAGETQYF

D gene: TRBD1
V gene: TRBV19
CDR3 length: 13
clone size: NA
J gene: TRBJ2-1
CDR3 DNA: TGTGCCAGTCTTGACTACAGGGGACATGAGCAGTTCTTC
CDR3 protein: CASLDYRGHEQFF

D gene: NA
V gene: TRBV3-1/TRBV3-2
CDR3 length: 17
clone size: few
J gene: TRBJ1-4
CDR3 DNA: TGTGCCAGCAGCCAAGCGGGGGGGCGAAGGACTAATGAAAAACTGTTTTTT
CDR3 protein: CASSQAGGRRTNEKLFF

D gene: NA
V gene: TRBV3-1/TRBV3-2
CDR3 length: 16
clone size: NA
J gene: TRBJ1-1
CDR3 DNA: TGTGCCAGCAGTCCTGAGGGGTTCAGGATGAACACTGAAGCTTTCTTT
CDR3 protein: CASSPEGFRMNTEAFF

D gene: NA
V gene: TRBV12-3/TRBV12-4
CDR3 length: 11
clone size: NA
J gene: TRBJ2-5
CDR3 DNA: TGTGCCAGCAGGCTTGAAGAGACCCAGTACTTC
CDR3 protein: CASRLEETQYF

D gene: TRBD2
V gene: TRBV3-1/TRBV3-2
CDR3 length: 13
clone size: NA
J gene: TRBJ2-1
CDR3 DNA: TGTGCCAGCAGCCCTCTGTCGGGGGGTGAGCAGTTCTTC
CDR3 protein: CASSPLSGGEQFF

D gene: NA
V gene: TRBV6-5
CDR3 length: 12
clone size: NA
J gene: TRBJ1-1
CDR3 DNA: TGTGCCAGCACAAAACCGGGAGGTGAAGCTTTCTTT
CDR3 protein: CASTKPGGEAFF

D gene: NA
V gene: TRBV29-1
CDR3 length: 12
clone size: once
J gene: TRBJ2-3
CDR3 DNA: TGCAGCGTTGAGCGGGCGGGAGATACGCAGTATTTT
CDR3 protein: CSVERAGDTQYF

D gene: NA
V gene: TRBV6-1
CDR3 length: 15
clone size: NA
J gene: TRBJ1-6
CDR3 DNA: TGTGCCAGCAGTGAAGAGGACAGATATAATTCACCCCTCCACTTT
CDR3 protein: CASSEEDRYNSPLHF

D gene: NA
V gene: TRBV10-3
CDR3 length: 15
clone size: NA
J gene: TRBJ1-2
CDR3 DNA: TGTGCCATCAGTGAGTCGAATGGACACTCGAGAGGCTACACCTTC
CDR3 protein: CAISESNGHSRGYTF

D gene: TRBD1
V gene: TRBV6-1
CDR3 length: 16
clone size: NA
J gene: TRBJ2-1
CDR3 DNA: TGTGCCAGCAGTGACACCGGGACAGGGGGTCTTGTCGAGCAGTTCTTC
CDR3 protein: CASSDTGTGGLVEQFF

D gene: NA
V gene: TRBV7-2
CDR3 length: 15
clone size: NA
J gene: TRBJ1-5
CDR3 DNA: TGTGCCAGCAGCCCGAGTACCCCCCCAAATCAGCCCCAGCATTTT
CDR3 protein: CASSPSTPPNQPQHF

D gene: TRBD2
V gene: TRBV11-3
CDR3 length: 20
clone size: NA
J gene: TRBJ2-2
CDR3 DNA: TGTGCCAGCAGCTCATCTCCGGGACTAGCGGGAGGGTCGGGTACCGGGGAGCTGTTTTTT
CDR3 protein: CASSSSPGLAGGSGTGELFF

D gene: TRBD1
V gene: TRBV5-4
CDR3 length: 15
clone size: NA
J gene: TRBJ1-6
CDR3 DNA: TGTGCCAGCAGCTCGGACAGGGGTGGGAATTCACCCCTCCACTTT
CDR3 protein: CASSSDRGGNSPLHF

D gene: NA
V gene: TRBV9
CDR3 length: 16
clone size: NA
J gene: TRBJ2-2
CDR3 DNA: TGTGCCAGCAGCGTAGCCCTGGGGCCGAACACCGGGGAGCTGTTTTTT
CDR3 protein: CASSVALGPNTGELFF

D gene: NA
V gene: TRBV30
CDR3 length: 18
clone size: NA
J gene: TRBJ1-5
CDR3 DNA: TGTGCCTGGAGTCCCGGGACATTGGGCCTCAGGGCCAATCAGCCCCAGCATTTT
CDR3 protein: CAWSPGTLGLRANQPQHF

D gene: TRBD1
V gene: TRBV28
CDR3 length: 15
clone size: NA
J gene: TRBJ2-7
CDR3 DNA: TGTGCCAGCAGTTTATCACAGGGGGTCTCCTACGAGCAGTACTTC
CDR3 protein: CASSLSQGVSYEQYF

D gene: NA
V gene: TRBV7-2
CDR3 length: 11
clone size: NA
J gene: TRBJ1-4
CDR3 DNA: TGTGCCAGCAGCTCGACGGAAAAACTGTTTTTT
CDR3 protein: CASSSTEKLFF

D gene: NA
V gene: TRBV28
CDR3 length: 14
clone size: few
J gene: TRBJ2-2
CDR3 DNA: TGTGCCAGCAGTCTGACGGGACTCACCGGGGAGCTGTTTTTT
CDR3 protein: CASSLTGLTGELFF

D gene: NA
V gene: TRBV5-1
CDR3 length: 13
clone size: NA
J gene: TRBJ2-7
CDR3 DNA: TGCGCCAGCAGCTTAAGATGGCCCTACGAGCAGTACTTC
CDR3 protein: CASSLRWPYEQYF

D gene: NA
V gene: TRBV2
CDR3 length: 12
clone size: NA
J gene: TRBJ2-3
CDR3 DNA: TGTGCCAGCAGTGGTGGGGACTCGTTACAGTATTTT
CDR3 protein: CASSGGDSLQYF

D gene: NA
V gene: TRBV4-1
CDR3 length: 17
clone size: NA
J gene: TRBJ2-1
CDR3 DNA: TGCGCCAGCAGCCAAGGCCACCGGAGTAGCGCCTACAATGAGCAGTTCTTC
CDR3 protein: CASSQGHRSSAYNEQFF

D gene: TRBD1
V gene: TRBV4-3
CDR3 length: 15
clone size: once
J gene: TRBJ1-2
CDR3 DNA: TGCGCCAGCAGCCAATGGGACAGCCCCAGGGGAGGCTACACCTTC
CDR3 protein: CASSQWDSPRGGYTF

D gene: NA
V gene: TRBV3-1/TRBV3-2
CDR3 length: 16
clone size: once
J gene: TRBJ2-1
CDR3 DNA: TGTGCCAGCAGCCAAGCGGGTGGGAGGGGGTACAATGAGCAGTTCTTC
CDR3 protein: CASSQAGGRGYNEQFF

D gene: NA
V gene: TRBV18
CDR3 length: 14
clone size: NA
J gene: TRBJ2-1
CDR3 DNA: TGTGCCAGCTCTCCAAGCAGTAAGGCCAATGAGCAGTTCTTC
CDR3 protein: CASSPSSKANEQFF

D gene: NA
V gene: TRBV10-1
CDR3 length: 16
clone size: NA
J gene: TRBJ2-1
CDR3 DNA: TGCGCCAGCAGTGTACAGGGGACGCGGGAATACAATGAGCAGTTCTTC
CDR3 protein: CASSVQGTREYNEQFF

D gene: NA
V gene: TRBV7-2
CDR3 length: 14
clone size: NA
J gene: TRBJ1-5
CDR3 DNA: TGTGCCAGCAGCTACGGGACAAAGAATCAGCCCCAGCATTTT
CDR3 protein: CASSYGTKNQPQHF

D gene: NA
V gene: TRBV12-3/TRBV12-4
CDR3 length: 11
clone size: NA
J gene: TRBJ2-1
CDR3 DNA: TGTGCCAGCAGGCTTTACAATGAGCAGTTCTTC
CDR3 protein: CASRLYNEQFF

D gene: NA
V gene: TRBV2
CDR3 length: 12
clone size: NA
J gene: TRBJ2-1
CDR3 DNA: TGTGCCAGCAGTCCGGGAGACAGGGCTCGGCTCTTC
CDR3 protein: CASSPGDRARLF

D gene: NA
V gene: TRBV4-3
CDR3 length: 16
clone size: once
J gene: TRBJ1-4
CDR3 DNA: TGCGCCAGCAGCCCCGGGAAGGGGGCAACTAATGAAAAACTGTTTTTT
CDR3 protein: CASSPGKGATNEKLFF

D gene: TRBD1
V gene: TRBV5-4
CDR3 length: 15
clone size: NA
J gene: TRBJ1-5
CDR3 DNA: TGTGCCAGCAGCCTAGGGACAGCCAGCAATCAGCCCCAGCATTTT
CDR3 protein: CASSLGTASNQPQHF

D gene: NA
V gene: TRBV7-2
CDR3 length: 14
clone size: NA
J gene: TRBJ2-1
CDR3 DNA: TGTGCCAGCAGCTTAAGGCTAGCGCCCAATGAGCAGTTCTTC
CDR3 protein: CASSLRLAPNEQFF

D gene: TRBD1
V gene: TRBV6-5
CDR3 length: 12
clone size: NA
J gene: TRBJ2-3
CDR3 DNA: TGTGCCAGCAGTCCACAGGGGTATGTGCAGTATTTT
CDR3 protein: CASSPQGYVQYF

D gene: TRBD1
V gene: TRBV7-9
CDR3 length: 15
clone size: NA
J gene: TRBJ2-1
CDR3 DNA: TGTGCCAGCAGCTTAGCGGGGACAGGGAAAGGTGAGCAGTTCTTC
CDR3 protein: CASSLAGTGKGEQFF

D gene: NA
V gene: TRBV23-1
CDR3 length: 15
clone size: NA
J gene: TRBJ1-3
CDR3 DNA: TGCGCCAGCATTGTAAGTACGACGCGCGGAAACACCATATATTTT
CDR3 protein: CASIVSTTRGNTIYF

D gene: TRBD1
V gene: TRBV7-2
CDR3 length: 15
clone size: NA
J gene: TRBJ1-3
CDR3 DNA: TGTGCCAGCAGCCCGGGAGACAGGGTTGGAAACACCATATATTTT
CDR3 protein: CASSPGDRVGNTIYF

D gene: NA
V gene: TRBV4-2
CDR3 length: 15
clone size: NA
J gene: TRBJ2-2
CDR3 DNA: TGTGCCAGCAGCCAAGTTCCAGAGAACACCGGGGAGCTGTTTTTT
CDR3 protein: CASSQVPENTGELFF

D gene: NA
V gene: TRBV30
CDR3 length: 12
clone size: NA
J gene: TRBJ1-1
CDR3 DNA: TGTGCCTGGAGTAACAGGGTTCTTGAAGCTTTCTTT
CDR3 protein: CAWSNRVLEAFF